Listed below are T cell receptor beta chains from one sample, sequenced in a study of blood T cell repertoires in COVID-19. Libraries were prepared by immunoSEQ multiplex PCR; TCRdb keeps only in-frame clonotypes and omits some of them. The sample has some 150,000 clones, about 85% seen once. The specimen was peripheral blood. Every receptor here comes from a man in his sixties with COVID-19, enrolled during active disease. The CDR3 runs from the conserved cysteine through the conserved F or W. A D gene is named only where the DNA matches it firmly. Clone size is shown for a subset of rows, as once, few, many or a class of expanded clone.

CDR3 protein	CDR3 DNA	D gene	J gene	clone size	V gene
CASRRTRVSGNTIYF	TGTGCCAGCAGGAGGACGAGGGTCTCTGGAAACACCATATATTTT	-	TRBJ1-3	-	TRBV6-5
CASSLGGQSNEQFF	TGTGCCAGCAGCTTAGGAGGCCAGTCCAATGAGCAGTTCTTC	-	TRBJ2-1	-	TRBV11-1
CASSEAGLANYNEQFF	TGTGCCAGCAGTGAAGCCGGGCTAGCGAATTACAATGAGCAGTTCTTC	-	TRBJ2-1	-	TRBV6-1
CASSLQGPNTEAFF	TGTGCCAGCAGCTTACAGGGTCCGAACACTGAAGCTTTCTTT	-	TRBJ1-1	-	TRBV7-2
CASSTPGEGTYQPQHF	TGTGCCAGCAGCACACCCGGGGAGGGGACATATCAGCCCCAGCATTTT	-	TRBJ1-5	-	TRBV6-4
CATSGGGSSNQPQHF	TGTGCCACCAGTGGCGGGGGGTCTAGCAATCAGCCCCAGCATTTT	-	TRBJ1-5	-	TRBV24-1
CATSEGAPSGETQYF	TGTGCCACCAGTGAGGGGGCCCCCAGTGGAGAGACCCAGTACTTC	-	TRBJ2-5	-	TRBV24-1
CASSIDRDRVDGYTF	TGTGCCAGTAGTATAGACCGGGACAGGGTGGATGGCTACACCTTC	TRBD1	TRBJ1-2	-	TRBV19
CASRNWSYGYTF	TGTGCCAGCAGGAACTGGTCCTATGGCTACACCTTC	-	TRBJ1-2	-	TRBV12-3/TRBV12-4
CASTPRGAPRPEAFF	TGTGCCAGCACCCCGCGGGGGGCGCCCCGGCCTGAAGCTTTCTTT	-	TRBJ1-1	-	TRBV28
CASTKDGTLGGYTF	TGTGCCAGCACCAAAGATGGGACACTGGGTGGCTACACCTTC	-	TRBJ1-2	once	TRBV2
CASRSRGAKTQYF	TGTGCCAGCAGGTCCAGGGGAGCCAAGACCCAGTACTTC	-	TRBJ2-5	-	TRBV6-5
CASSMTGVGQPQHF	TGTGCCAGCAGTATGACAGGGGTTGGTCAGCCCCAGCATTTT	TRBD1	TRBJ1-5	-	TRBV27
CASSSGGRSYNEQFF	TGTGCCAGCAGTTCAGGGGGCAGATCCTACAATGAGCAGTTCTTC	TRBD1	TRBJ2-1	-	TRBV28
CASSKDRGGSPLHF	TGCGCCAGCAGCAAGGACAGGGGAGGTTCACCCCTCCACTTT	TRBD1	TRBJ1-6	few	TRBV4-3
CASSIGGNTEAFF	TGTGCCAGTAGTATCGGTGGGAACACTGAAGCTTTCTTT	-	TRBJ1-1	-	TRBV19
CASRGGLQETQYF	TGTGCCAGTAGAGGCGGCCTGCAAGAGACCCAGTACTTC	-	TRBJ2-5	-	TRBV18
CASSSGYGNTGELFF	TGCGCCAGCAGCTCTGGTTACGGGAACACCGGGGAGCTGTTTTTT	-	TRBJ2-2	-	TRBV5-1
CATGDSYNSPLHF	TGTGCCACCGGGGACTCCTATAATTCACCCCTCCACTTT	-	TRBJ1-6	-	TRBV6-5
CASSLVYSYEQYF	TGTGCCAGCAGCTTGGTGTACTCCTACGAGCAGTACTTC	-	TRBJ2-7	once	TRBV5-6
CASSARLAGGETQYF	TGTGCCAGCAGTGCCCGGCTAGCGGGGGGTGAGACCCAGTACTTC	TRBD2	TRBJ2-5	-	TRBV2
CASSQSTVYEQYF	TGTGCCAGCAGCCAATCGACAGTTTACGAGCAGTACTTC	-	TRBJ2-7	-	TRBV4-2
CASSPGQGIGYTF	TGCGCCAGCAGCCCGGGACAGGGGATTGGCTACACCTTC	TRBD1	TRBJ1-2	once	TRBV5-1
CASNLAGPPETQYF	TGTGCCAGCAACTTAGCGGGGCCTCCGGAGACCCAGTACTTC	TRBD2	TRBJ2-5	-	TRBV7-2
CASSYLGQGPGSYTF	TGTGCCAGCAGTTACTTGGGACAGGGGCCAGGAAGCTACACCTTC	TRBD1	TRBJ1-2	once	TRBV6-5
CASSLAGGLETQYF	TGTGCCAGCAGCTTAGCGGGGGGGTTGGAGACCCAGTACTTC	TRBD2	TRBJ2-5	once	TRBV6-2/TRBV6-3
CASSPPVLINEKLFF	TGTGCCAGCAGCCCGCCGGTGCTTATTAATGAAAAACTGTTTTTT	-	TRBJ1-4	once	TRBV11-2
CASSWRSYGYTF	TGTGCCAGCAGCTGGCGGTCCTATGGCTACACCTTC	-	TRBJ1-2	-	TRBV11-2
CASSSVDVTGAEAFF	TGTGCCAGCAGCTCAGTCGATGTAACAGGGGCTGAAGCTTTCTTT	TRBD1	TRBJ1-1	-	TRBV7-6
CASTNRPGTNQPQHF	TGTGCCAGTACCAATCGCCCGGGTACTAATCAGCCCCAGCATTTT	-	TRBJ1-5	-	TRBV19
CASSFKPGGTEAFF	TGCGCCAGCAGCTTCAAACCAGGGGGCACTGAAGCTTTCTTT	TRBD1	TRBJ1-1	-	TRBV5-1
CASSYRSRSTDTQYF	TGTGCCAGCAGTTACCGATCCAGGAGCACAGATACGCAGTATTTT	-	TRBJ2-3	-	TRBV6-5
CASSRPGGNYGYTF	TGTGCCAGCAGCCGTCCCGGGGGTAACTATGGCTACACCTTC	-	TRBJ1-2	-	TRBV11-2
CASRLAVYNEQFF	TGTGCCAGCAGGCTAGCGGTCTACAATGAGCAGTTCTTC	TRBD2	TRBJ2-1	few	TRBV7-2
CASSPQGRNEKLFF	TGCGCCAGCAGCCCTCAGGGAAGGAATGAAAAACTGTTTTTT	-	TRBJ1-4	few	TRBV5-1
CASTPGVAGGLFEQYF	TGTGCCAGCACCCCGGGAGTAGCGGGGGGGCTATTCGAGCAGTACTTC	TRBD2	TRBJ2-7	many	TRBV27
CASINRQGGNTEAFF	TGTGCCAGCATTAACCGACAGGGCGGGAACACTGAAGCTTTCTTT	TRBD1	TRBJ1-1	-	TRBV28
CASSFQGRTEAFF	TGTGCCAGCAGCTTCCAGGGGCGCACTGAAGCTTTCTTT	-	TRBJ1-1	-	TRBV7-2
CAWTRGERGYTF	TGTGCCTGGACTAGGGGTGAACGGGGCTACACCTTC	-	TRBJ1-2	-	TRBV30
CASSSSYNSPLHF	TGTGCTAGCAGCTCTTCGTATAATTCACCCCTCCACTTT	-	TRBJ1-6	-	TRBV7-7
CASSPPGLHKETQYF	TGTGCCAGCTCACCCCCAGGTCTTCATAAAGAGACCCAGTACTTC	-	TRBJ2-5	-	TRBV18
CASVQVIGELFF	TGTGCCAGCGTTCAGGTTATCGGGGAGCTGTTTTTT	-	TRBJ2-2	-	TRBV12-3/TRBV12-4
CASSGQDTDTQYF	TGTGCCAGCAGCGGACAGGACACAGATACGCAGTATTTT	-	TRBJ2-3	-	TRBV9
CASSPPDSNYGYTF	TGTGCCAGCAGCCCCCCCGACAGTAACTATGGCTACACCTTC	-	TRBJ1-2	-	TRBV7-9
CASSELPGLGGDQYF	TGTGCCAGCAGTGAACTGCCAGGGCTGGGGGGTGACCAGTACTTC	-	TRBJ2-5	-	TRBV6-1